This entry lists 18 T cell receptor beta chains sequenced from one sample in a study of blood T cell repertoires in COVID-19. The protocol was immunoSEQ multiplex PCR, while the TCRdb copy is restricted to in-frame clones and leaves out a portion. The data contain approximately 46,000 clones, 90% of them seen just once; the ten biggest clones take up approximately 3%. Sequencing was performed on peripheral blood. The origin of the receptors is a man over 45 with active COVID-19.

V and J are TRBV6-2 or TRBV6-3 and TRBJ2-7; 9 nucleotides align to TRBD2. Germline V gene lookup returns CDR1 MNHEY and CDR2 SVGEGT. V lost 4 bases, J lost 3 bases, and 7 bases stayed unmatched. This CDR3 is built from 15 residues. CDR3 sequence (DNA): TGTGCCAGCAGTTCGGAGCGGGAGGTCATCTACGAGCAGTACTTC. Translating gives CASSSEREVIYEQYF.

This chain joins TRBV2 and TRBJ1-3; D might be TRBD1 (6 bases). CDR3 length: 15 amino acids. Trimming stripped 4 bases from V and 4 bases from J, with 14 bases between. From germline, CDR1 is SNHLY and CDR2 FYNNEI. The CDR3 nucleotides read TGTGCCAGCAGTGTCGAGAAGGGGGTAGGAAACACCATATATTTT. Encoded protein: CASSVEKGVGNTIYF.

This rearrangement joins TRBV7-3 to TRBJ1-1; TRBD1 might be the D (5 bases). Germline V CDR1 and CDR2: SGHTA, FQGTGA. The ends were cut back, 4 bases at V and 4 bases at J, with 10 bases in the middle. CDR3 size: 13 residues. The CDR3 sequence is CASSSREGTEAFF. In DNA, the CDR3 is TGTGCCAGCAGCTCCAGGGAGGGCACTGAAGCTTTCTTT.

The chain links TRBV7-2 to TRBJ1-6, with TRBD1 as a possible D gene (6 bases). The V gene's germline CDR1 is SGHTA and CDR2 FQGNSA. This CDR3 contains 14 residues. V was shortened by 2 bases and J by 7 bases, with 9 bases between the two germline ends. As DNA, the CDR3 is TGTGCCAGCAGCTTATACCAGGGGAATTCACCCCTCCACTTT. Amino acid sequence: CASSLYQGNSPLHF.

This chain connects TRBV4-2 to TRBJ2-1; D call uncertain. V dropped 1 base and J dropped 5 bases, with 15 bases sitting between them. The CDR3 has 16 residues. Germline V gene sequence: CDR1 LGHNA, CDR2 YNFKEQ. The CDR3 DNA sequence: TGTGCCAGCAGCCAAGCTGGCCCAGGTAACCACAATGAGCAGTTCTTC. As protein: CASSQAGPGNHNEQFF.

The V and J genes are TRBV29-1 and TRBJ1-2; D not resolved. The CDR3 has 13 amino acids. The ends were cut back, 4 bases at V and 7 bases at J, with 16 bases in the middle. CDR1 SQVTM and CDR2 ANQGSEA come from the germline V gene. The CDR3 sequence: CSVGVNLRSGYTF. The DNA for the CDR3 is TGCAGCGTTGGGGTCAACCTGAGGTCTGGCTACACCTTC.

The table lists this clone with a few counts. The chain is built from TRBV6-1 and TRBJ2-7, with TRBD2 matching over 10 bases. The junction had 7 bases not matched to a gene; V was cut back by 2 bases and J by 6 bases. CDR1 MNHNS and CDR2 SASEGT come from the germline V gene. This CDR3 is 15 amino acids long. The CDR3 nucleotides are TGTGCCAGCAGTGAATTGGGACTAGCGCCCCTCGAGCAGTACTTC. Encoded protein: CASSELGLAPLEQYF.

The chain uses TRBV9 and TRBJ1-4; TRBD1 might be the D (5 bases). V was trimmed by 2 bases and J by 5 bases, leaving 10 bases between them. Looked up from germline, CDR1 is SGDLS and CDR2 is YYNGEE. This CDR3 is 14 amino acids long. The CDR3 here is CASSVGGYNEKLFF. CDR3 DNA sequence: TGTGCCAGCAGCGTGGGGGGATACAATGAAAAACTGTTTTTT.

The chain uses TRBV30 and TRBJ1-1; TRBD1 matches 9 bases. Germline CDR1 is GTSNPN and CDR2 is SVGIG (reference sequence). V lost 4 bases and J lost 5; bases outside the gene matches: 11. The CDR3 length is 15 residues. CDR3 protein: CAWMTGGYSRTEAFF. In DNA, the CDR3 is TGTGCCTGGATGACAGGGGGATATTCAAGGACTGAAGCTTTCTTT.

The rearrangement links TRBV18 to TRBJ1-3, with 7 bases fitting TRBD1. Germline V gene data show CDR1 as KGHSH and CDR2 as LQKENI. The CDR3 contains 14 residues. Germline trimming cut 8 bases from V and 0 bases from J; bases unmatched to any gene: 4. The CDR3 protein is CASTGQVSGNTIYF. The CDR3 DNA follows: TGTGCCAGCACAGGACAGGTCTCTGGAAACACCATATATTTT.

This rearrangement joins TRBV6-5 to TRBJ2-5; the D gene is possibly TRBD2 (5 bases). The CDR3 totals 15 residues. Germline CDR1 is MNHEY and CDR2 is SVGAGI. Between the trimmed V and J ends, which lost 7 bases and 5 bases, there was a span of 20 bases. DNA for the CDR3: TGTGCCAGCATGGGGAGTGGGAGTTGGATCGAGACCCAGTACTTC. It specifies CASMGSGSWIETQYF.

DNA for the CDR3: TGCGCCAGCAAGGAGACAGGGACTGGAAACACCATATATTTT. This translates into CASKETGTGNTIYF. V gene TRBV5-1 combines with J gene TRBJ1-3; the match to TRBD1 covers 7 bases. Germline values: CDR1 SGHRS, CDR2 YFSETQ. The CDR3 runs 14 residues. V gave up 6 bases and J gave up 2 bases; unmatched junction bases: 5.

The CDR3 DNA follows: TGTGCCAGCAGCTTGTGGGCAGGCGAGATACCCCAGCATTTT. Translating it yields CASSLWAGEIPQHF. The chain couples TRBV5-6 to TRBJ1-5; the D is unclear. Germline V gene lookup returns CDR1 SGHDT and CDR2 YYEEEE. Trimming stripped 1 base from V and 10 bases from J, with 15 bases between. This CDR3 spans 14 amino acids.

The chain has TRBV11-2 and TRBJ2-5; D perhaps matches TRBD2 (5 bases). This CDR3 contains 15 residues. Trimming stripped 3 bases from V and 2 bases from J, with 13 bases between. CDR1 and CDR2 (germline): SGHAT, FQNNGV. The DNA for the CDR3 is TGTGCCAGCAGCTTCATATTACAGCGGCAAGAGACCCAGTACTTC. Residues: CASSFILQRQETQYF.

The chain is built from TRBV5-3 and TRBJ1-1; 9 nucleotides match TRBD1. TRBV5-3 qualifies as an ORF whose function is uncertain. The CDR3 contains 21 residues. V lost 0 bases and J lost 5; bases outside the gene matches: 23. The CDR3 sequence is CARSLARDIPGQGWLSTEAFF. CDR3 DNA sequence: TGTGCCAGAAGCTTGGCTCGGGATATACCGGGACAGGGATGGTTAAGTACTGAAGCTTTCTTT.

This clone was seen once. This rearrangement joins TRBV5-4 to TRBJ2-3; 8 bases are shared with TRBD2. Per the germline V gene, CDR1 is SGHNT and CDR2 is YYREEE (reference sequence). CDR3 length: 15 amino acids. With V trimmed by 1 base and J by 6 bases, 7 bases remained unmatched. CDR3 sequence: CASSLTGGGSDTQYF. As DNA, the CDR3 is TGTGCCAGCAGCTTGACGGGGGGGGGCAGTGATACGCAGTATTTT.

The chain joins TRBV6-2 or TRBV6-3 to TRBJ1-1; weak D call: TRBD1 (6 bases). CDR3 length: 15 residues. The V end lost 2 bases, the J end lost 4 bases, and 14 bases lay between the germline ends. Germline CDR1 is MNHEY and CDR2 is SVGEGT. In nucleotides, the CDR3 is TGTGCCAGCAGTTACACGGAGACAGGCGTCACTGAAGCTTTCTTT. Its translation: CASSYTETGVTEAFF.

The chain uses TRBV6-5 and TRBJ1-6; no definite D call. The length of the CDR3 is 14 residues. V lost 8 bases to trimming and J lost 9 bases, with 17 bases between them. Germline CDR1 is MNHEY and CDR2 is SVGAGI. The CDR3 bases are TGTGCCAGCCGGGAGGGTTGGGTTGGTTCACCCCTCCACTTT. It codes for CASREGWVGSPLHF.